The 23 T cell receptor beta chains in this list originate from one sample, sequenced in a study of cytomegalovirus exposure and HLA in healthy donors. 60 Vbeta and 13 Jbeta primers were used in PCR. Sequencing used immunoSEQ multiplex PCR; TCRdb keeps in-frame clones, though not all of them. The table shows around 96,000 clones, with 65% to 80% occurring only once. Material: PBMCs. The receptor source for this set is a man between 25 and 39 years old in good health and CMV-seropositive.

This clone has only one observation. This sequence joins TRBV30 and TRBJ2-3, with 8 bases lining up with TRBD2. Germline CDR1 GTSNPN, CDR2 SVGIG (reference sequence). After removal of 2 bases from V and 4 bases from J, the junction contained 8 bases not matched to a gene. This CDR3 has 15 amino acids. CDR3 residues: CAWSPGTSSPDTQYF. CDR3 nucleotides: TGTGCCTGGAGTCCCGGGACTAGTTCCCCAGATACGCAGTATTTT.

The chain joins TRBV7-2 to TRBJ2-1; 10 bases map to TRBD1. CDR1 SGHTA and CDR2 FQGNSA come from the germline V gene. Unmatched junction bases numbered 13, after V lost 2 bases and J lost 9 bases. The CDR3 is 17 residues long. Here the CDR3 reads CASSLQAPRQGAGEQFF. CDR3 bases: TGTGCCAGCAGCTTACAAGCCCCGCGACAGGGGGCGGGTGAGCAGTTCTTC.

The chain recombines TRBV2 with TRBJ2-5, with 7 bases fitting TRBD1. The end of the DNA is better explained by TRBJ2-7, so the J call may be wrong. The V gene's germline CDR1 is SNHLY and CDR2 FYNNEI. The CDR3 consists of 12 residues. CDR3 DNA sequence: TGTGCGACAGGGCTGAGGTACTACGAGCAGTACTTC. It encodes CATGLRYYEQYF.

CDR3 in amino acids: CASRRDRGTGELFF. CDR3 DNA sequence: TGTGCCAGTAGGAGGGACAGGGGCACCGGGGAGCTGTTTTTT. This sequence joins TRBV19 and TRBJ2-2, with 10 bases fitting TRBD1. The germline V gene encodes CDR1 LNHDA and CDR2 SQIVND (reference sequence). V shed 6 bases, J shed 4 bases, and the junction held 2 bases outside the gene matches. The CDR3 covers 14 residues.

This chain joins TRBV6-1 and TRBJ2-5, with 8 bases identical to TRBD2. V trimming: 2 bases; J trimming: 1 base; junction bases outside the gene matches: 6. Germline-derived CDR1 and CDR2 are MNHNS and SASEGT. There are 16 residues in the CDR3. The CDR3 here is CASSEMERGTQETQYF. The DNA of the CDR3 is TGTGCCAGCAGTGAAATGGAGCGGGGGACCCAAGAGACCCAGTACTTC.

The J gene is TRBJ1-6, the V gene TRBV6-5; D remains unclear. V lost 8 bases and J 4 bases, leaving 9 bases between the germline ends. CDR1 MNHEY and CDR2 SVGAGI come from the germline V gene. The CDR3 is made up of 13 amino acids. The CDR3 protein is CASCPRYNSPLHF. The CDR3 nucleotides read TGTGCCAGCTGCCCACGGTATAATTCACCCCTCCACTTT.

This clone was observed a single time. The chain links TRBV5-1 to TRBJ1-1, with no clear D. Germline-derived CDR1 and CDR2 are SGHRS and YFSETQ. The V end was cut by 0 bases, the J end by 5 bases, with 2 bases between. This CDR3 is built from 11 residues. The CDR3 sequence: CASSLATEAFF. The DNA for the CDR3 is TGCGCCAGCAGCTTGGCTACTGAAGCTTTCTTT.

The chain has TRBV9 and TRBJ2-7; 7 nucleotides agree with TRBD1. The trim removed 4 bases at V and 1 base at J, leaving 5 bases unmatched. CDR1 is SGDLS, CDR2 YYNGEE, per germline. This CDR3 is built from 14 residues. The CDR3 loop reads CASSPRTGSYEQYF. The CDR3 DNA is TGTGCCAGCAGCCCACGGACAGGATCCTACGAGCAGTACTTC.

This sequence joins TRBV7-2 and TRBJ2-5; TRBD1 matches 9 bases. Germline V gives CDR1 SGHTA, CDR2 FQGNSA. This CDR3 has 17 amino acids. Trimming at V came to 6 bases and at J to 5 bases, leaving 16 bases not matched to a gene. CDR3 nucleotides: TGTGCCAGCAGTAGATCCTCCGGGACAGGGCCTTCGGAGACCCAGTACTTC. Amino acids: CASSRSSGTGPSETQYF.

Here the CDR3 reads CAIGEGALNTEAFF. The CDR3 DNA sequence: TGTGCCATCGGAGAAGGGGCTCTAAACACTGAAGCTTTCTTT. The chain has TRBV10-3 and TRBJ1-1; D may be TRBD1 (5 bases). The CDR3 runs 14 residues. CDR1 and CDR2 (germline): ENHRY, SYGVKD. V shed 8 bases and J shed 2 bases, with 15 bases lying between them.

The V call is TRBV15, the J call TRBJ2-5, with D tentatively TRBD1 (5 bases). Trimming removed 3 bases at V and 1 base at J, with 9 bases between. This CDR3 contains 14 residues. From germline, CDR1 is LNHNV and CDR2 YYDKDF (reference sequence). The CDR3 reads CATSSTGRQETQYF. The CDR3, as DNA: TGTGCCACCAGCAGTACAGGCCGCCAAGAGACCCAGTACTTC.

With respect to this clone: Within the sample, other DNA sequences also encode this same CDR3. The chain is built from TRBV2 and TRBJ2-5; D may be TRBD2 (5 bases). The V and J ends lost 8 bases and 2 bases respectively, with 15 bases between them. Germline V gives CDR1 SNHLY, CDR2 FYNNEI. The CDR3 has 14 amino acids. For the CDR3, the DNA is TGTGCCAGCTCGCAGCGGCAATATCAAGAGACCCAGTACTTC. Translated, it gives CASSQRQYQETQYF. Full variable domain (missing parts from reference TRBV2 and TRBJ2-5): EPEVTQTPSHQVTQMGQEVILRCVPISNHLYFYWYRQILGQKVEFLVSFYNNEISEKSEIFDDQFSVERPDGSNFTLKIRSTKLEDSAMYFCASSQRQYQETQYFGPGTRLLVL.

CDR3 in amino acids: CASSLKQPNTGELFF. DNA for the CDR3: TGTGCCAGCAGTTTAAAACAGCCCAACACCGGGGAGCTGTTTTTT. The gene calls are TRBV27 and TRBJ2-2, with D unresolved. Germline loops: CDR1 MNHEY, CDR2 SMNVEV (reference sequence). CDR3 size: 15 residues. The ends were cut back, 2 bases at V and 2 bases at J, with 9 bases in the middle.

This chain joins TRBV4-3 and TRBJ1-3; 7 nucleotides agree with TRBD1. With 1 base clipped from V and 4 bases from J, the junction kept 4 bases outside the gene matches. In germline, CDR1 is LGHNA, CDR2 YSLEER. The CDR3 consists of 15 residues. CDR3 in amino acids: CASSQGQGDGNTIYF. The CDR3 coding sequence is TGCGCCAGCAGCCAAGGACAGGGAGACGGAAACACCATATATTTT.

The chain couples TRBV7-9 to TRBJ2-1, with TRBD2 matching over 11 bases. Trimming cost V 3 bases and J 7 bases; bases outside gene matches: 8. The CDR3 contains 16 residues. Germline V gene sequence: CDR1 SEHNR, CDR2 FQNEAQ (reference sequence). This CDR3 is CASSFGTSGGWNEQFF. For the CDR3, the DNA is TGTGCCAGCAGCTTCGGTACTAGCGGGGGATGGAATGAGCAGTTCTTC.

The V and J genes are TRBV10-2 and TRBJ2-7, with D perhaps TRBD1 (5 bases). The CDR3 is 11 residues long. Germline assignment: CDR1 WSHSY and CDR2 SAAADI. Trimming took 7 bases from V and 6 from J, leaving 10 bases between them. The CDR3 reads CASTQGPEQYF. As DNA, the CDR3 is TGCGCCAGCACCCAGGGTCCCGAGCAGTACTTC.

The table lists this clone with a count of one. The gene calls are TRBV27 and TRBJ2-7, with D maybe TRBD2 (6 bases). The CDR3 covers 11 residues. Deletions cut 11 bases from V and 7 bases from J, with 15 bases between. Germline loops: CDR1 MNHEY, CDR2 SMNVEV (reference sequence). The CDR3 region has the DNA TGTGCCTCCCGAAACCGGGGGGAGCAGTACTTC. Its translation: CASRNRGEQYF.

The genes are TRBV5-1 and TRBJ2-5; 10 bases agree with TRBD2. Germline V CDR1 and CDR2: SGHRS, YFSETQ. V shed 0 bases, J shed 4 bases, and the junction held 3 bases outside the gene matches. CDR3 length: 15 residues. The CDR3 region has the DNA TGCGCCAGCAGCTTGGCGATAGCGGGGGGAGAGACCCAGTACTTC. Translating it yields CASSLAIAGGETQYF.

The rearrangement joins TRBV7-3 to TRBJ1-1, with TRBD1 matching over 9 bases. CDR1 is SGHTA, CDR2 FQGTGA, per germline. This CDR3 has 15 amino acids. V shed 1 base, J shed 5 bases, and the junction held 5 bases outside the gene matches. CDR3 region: CASSLMGQGETEAFF. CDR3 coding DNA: TGTGCCAGCAGCTTAATGGGACAGGGCGAGACTGAAGCTTTCTTT.

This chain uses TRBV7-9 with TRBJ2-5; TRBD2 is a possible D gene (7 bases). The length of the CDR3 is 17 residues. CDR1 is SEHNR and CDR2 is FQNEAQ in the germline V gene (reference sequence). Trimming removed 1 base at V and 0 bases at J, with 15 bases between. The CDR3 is CASSLGGGGLYQETQYF. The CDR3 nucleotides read TGTGCCAGCAGCTTAGGTGGGGGGGGCCTGTACCAAGAGACCCAGTACTTC. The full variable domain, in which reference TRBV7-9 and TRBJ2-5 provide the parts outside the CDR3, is DTGVSQNPRHKITKRGQNVTFRCDPISEHNRLYWYRQTLGQGPEFLTYFQNEAQLEKSRLLSDRFSAERPKGSFSTLEIQRTEQGDSAMYLCASSLGGGGLYQETQYFGPGTRLLVL.

The DNA for the CDR3 is TGTGCCAGCAGCGGAGCCCCTCGGTCTCCGAACACCGGGGAGCTGTTTTTT. Its translation: CASSGAPRSPNTGELFF. The J gene is TRBJ2-2, the V gene TRBV9; no clear D. CDR3 length: 17 amino acids. Trimming took off 3 bases at V and 0 bases at J, with 15 bases between the two ends. CDR1 and CDR2 from the germline V gene are SGDLS and YYNGEE.

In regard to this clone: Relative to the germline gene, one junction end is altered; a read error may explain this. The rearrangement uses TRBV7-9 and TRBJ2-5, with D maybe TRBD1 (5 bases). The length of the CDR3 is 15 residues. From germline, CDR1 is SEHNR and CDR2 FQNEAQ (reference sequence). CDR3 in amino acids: CSSSTTTQGRETQYF. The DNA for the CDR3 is TGTTCCAGCAGCACGACAACCCAGGGCAGGGAGACCCAGTACTTC.

The CDR3 region has the DNA TGCGCCAGCAGCCAAGTGACAAATCCACTTGAAGCTTTCTTT. It encodes CASSQVTNPLEAFF. V is TRBV4-3 and J is TRBJ1-1; D is uncertain. There are 14 residues in the CDR3. V was trimmed by 1 base and J by 7 bases, leaving 13 bases between them. Germline loops: CDR1 LGHNA, CDR2 YSLEER.